This T cell receptor beta chain emerged from a study of blood T cells in healthy people across ages. In its sample, this clonotype was seen a few times. As yet, its antigen is unknown. Germline lookup yields CDR1 SGHAT and CDR2 FQNNGV. V was cut by 0 bases and J by 3 bases, with 12 bases left in between. This CDR3 region has 15 residues. Study observations and caveats: Per million T cells, TCR beta diversity dropped about linearly as age rose. More naive CD4+ cells and higher diversity were found in long-lived than in aged donors.

A J-beta primer mix and a sample-barcoded 5' primer were used in a second PCR of about 6 to 12 cycles. Any given sample supplied a minimum of 3 million CDR3-containing paired-end reads. TCRdb used MiXCR to reprocess the 5' RACE reads, holding one entry per CDR3 protein. This table holds around 1,700,000 distinct CDR3 sequences, 28% found once. This TCR was sampled from a woman in her twenties or thirties in good health. The material sequenced was blood. J is TRBJ2-7 and V is TRBV11-2; possibly TRBD2 for D (6 bases). CDR3 sequence reads: CASSLEEGSGYEQYF. CDR3 DNA sequence: TGTGCCAGCAGCTTAGAGGAGGGCTCAGGCTACGAGCAGTACTTC.